Below are 18 T cell receptor beta chains sequenced from a single sample in a study of beta chain features in type 1 diabetes. As every portion of the isolated RNA was reverse transcribed, the sequencing read expressed TCRB transcripts. Repertoires were generated with immunoSEQ multiplex PCR, while TCRdb's copy carries only in-frame clones and drops some. This table holds about 110,000 clones, 40% found once. The material sequenced was stem cell memory CD4+ T cells from blood. Receptor source: a woman younger than 35 in good health.

This clone appeared a few times. The chain is built from TRBV29-1 and TRBJ2-3, with 7 positions matching TRBD1. The V and J ends lost 5 bases and 2 bases, in that order; junction bases with no gene match: 7. Germline V gene lookup returns CDR1 SQVTM and CDR2 ANQGSEA. The CDR3 is 14 residues long. CDR3 DNA: TGCAGCGTTCCAAGGACAGGAAACACAGATACGCAGTATTTT. This encodes CSVPRTGNTDTQYF.

This sequence joins TRBV5-1 and TRBJ1-2, with D hard to call. There are 13 residues in the CDR3. From germline, CDR1 is SGHRS and CDR2 YFSETQ. V was shortened by 0 bases and J by 5 bases, with 8 bases between the two germline ends. The CDR3 here is CASSLDSRYGYTF. The CDR3 DNA follows: TGCGCCAGCAGCTTGGACAGTCGGTATGGCTACACCTTC.

The chain recombines TRBV7-2 with TRBJ2-7, with TRBD2 matching 10 bases. Per the germline V gene, CDR1 is SGHTA and CDR2 is FQGNSA. The CDR3 has 14 residues. V was clipped by 5 bases and J by 4 bases; unmatched bases: 5. CDR3 protein: CASSHSSGRYEQYF. The CDR3 DNA reads TGTGCCAGCAGCCACTCTAGCGGGAGATACGAGCAGTACTTC.

A few counts support this clone. The chain carries TRBV30 and TRBJ2-3; D gene ambiguous. Germline CDR1 GTSNPN, CDR2 SVGIG (reference sequence). This CDR3 has 13 amino acids. The V end was cut by 0 bases, the J end by 5 bases, with 9 bases between. CDR3 region: CAWSVRELDTQYF. DNA for the CDR3: TGTGCCTGGAGTGTACGAGAATTAGATACGCAGTATTTT.

The table lists this clone with a few counts. The chain uses TRBV5-4 and TRBJ1-1; no reliable D call. The CDR3 is 15 residues long. Germline V gene lookup returns CDR1 SGHNT and CDR2 YYREEE (reference sequence). Trimming left V 0 bases short and J 8 bases short, with 17 bases between. The CDR3 coding sequence is TGTGCCAGCAGCTTGGTGAGGGCGGCTATTGGCGAAGCTTTCTTT. Amino acids: CASSLVRAAIGEAFF.

This clone was recorded a few times. This chain connects TRBV6-4 to TRBJ2-3; 11 bases map to TRBD2. With V trimmed by 6 bases and J by 4 bases, 9 bases remained unmatched. This CDR3 is built from 16 residues. In germline, CDR1 is MRHNA, CDR2 SNTAGT. CDR3 bases: TGTGCCAGCAGCGTACTAGCGGGAGACGCGCCAGATACGCAGTATTTT. It is translated as CASSVLAGDAPDTQYF.

In this sample, this clone turned up a few times. This chain links TRBV7-2 with TRBJ2-5, with D maybe TRBD1 (6 bases). Germline V CDR1 and CDR2: SGHTA, FQGNSA. V lost 4 bases, J lost 2 bases, and 8 bases lay in between. CDR3 length: 13 residues. Here the CDR3 DNA reads TGTGCCAGCAGCTGGGGACAACAAGAGACCCAGTACTTC. The encoded protein is CASSWGQQETQYF. The whole variable domain, filled in from reference TRBV7-2 and TRBJ2-5, reads GAGVSQSPSNKVTEKGKDVELRCDPISGHTALYWYRQSLGQGLEFLIYFQGNSAPDKSGLPSDRFSAERTGGSVSTLTIQRTQQEDSAVYLCASSWGQQETQYFGPGTRLLVL.

The table lists this clone with a few counts. The rearrangement uses TRBV11-2 and TRBJ2-1; 11 bases fit TRBD2. Per the germline V gene, CDR1 is SGHAT and CDR2 is FQNNGV. The CDR3 is made up of 17 amino acids. V was clipped by 8 bases and J by 4 bases; unmatched bases: 13. The CDR3 nucleotides read TGTGCCAGCGGCAGCTTAATAATAGCGGGAGGGTACAATGAGCAGTTCTTC. Amino acid sequence: CASGSLIIAGGYNEQFF.

This clone showed up just a few times. The rearrangement joins TRBV30 to TRBJ1-2; 7 bases align to TRBD1. The CDR3 loop spans 15 amino acids. Unmatched junction bases numbered 15, after V lost 3 bases and J lost 8 bases. Germline V CDR1 and CDR2: GTSNPN, SVGIG (reference sequence). Written as DNA, the CDR3 is TGTGCCTGGAGGGCACGGACAGGCGACGTGGGGGGCTACACCTTC. Its protein is CAWRARTGDVGGYTF.

This clone occurred a few times. This sequence joins TRBV7-2 and TRBJ1-2; the match to TRBD1 covers 7 bases. Germline CDR1 SGHTA, CDR2 FQGNSA. With 3 bases clipped from V and 2 bases from J, the junction kept 3 bases outside the gene matches. This CDR3 spans 14 amino acids. The CDR3 loop reads CASSLDRRNYGYTF. CDR3 DNA: TGTGCCAGCAGCTTGGACAGGCGGAACTATGGCTACACCTTC.

This chain connects TRBV10-1 to TRBJ1-5; D not resolved. CDR3 length: 13 residues. V lost 4 bases and J lost 5, with 9 bases in between. CDR1 is WNHNN and CDR2 is SYGVQD in the germline V gene (reference sequence). CDR3 amino acids: CASSGGRDQPQHF. The CDR3 DNA reads TGCGCCAGCAGTGGAGGTCGGGATCAGCCCCAGCATTTT.

This clone has a handful of counts. The gene calls are TRBV5-1 and TRBJ2-3; maybe TRBD1 (6 bases). V was pared by 0 bases and J by 0 bases, with 8 bases between. This CDR3 has 15 amino acids. The germline V gene has CDR1 SGHRS and CDR2 YFSETQ. The CDR3 reads CASSLAQGSTDTQYF. The CDR3 bases are TGCGCCAGCAGCTTGGCACAGGGAAGCACAGATACGCAGTATTTT.

V is TRBV10-3 and J is TRBJ1-1; D unresolved. Germline V gives CDR1 ENHRY, CDR2 SYGVKD. V was shortened by 5 bases and J by 0 bases, with 19 bases between the two germline ends. CDR3 length: 17 amino acids. CDR3 region: CAISPSAAVMMNTEAFF. CDR3 nucleotide sequence: TGTGCCATCAGTCCCTCAGCGGCTGTAATGATGAACACTGAAGCTTTCTTT.

The chain recombines TRBV9 with TRBJ2-1; 9 bases match TRBD1. V trimming: 0 bases; J trimming: 1 base; junction bases outside the gene matches: 2. There are 16 residues in the CDR3. The germline V gene has CDR1 SGDLS and CDR2 YYNGEE. CDR3 bases: TGTGCCAGCAGCGTAGCGGGACAGGGTTCCTACAATGAGCAGTTCTTC. Translation gives CASSVAGQGSYNEQFF.

The V gene is TRBV7-2, the J gene TRBJ2-4, with 8 positions matching TRBD2. The CDR3 has 14 residues. Trimming removed 4 bases from V and 11 bases from J; junction bases left unmatched: 10. Germline CDR1 reads SGHTA; CDR2 reads FQGNSA. Here the CDR3 reads CASSSGRGGVLQYF. In DNA, the CDR3 is TGTGCCAGCAGCTCAGGTCGGGGGGGTGTCCTTCAGTACTTC.

This chain joins TRBV30 and TRBJ2-1; 9 nucleotides agree with TRBD2. Trimming removed 6 bases from V and 8 bases from J; junction bases left unmatched: 5. This CDR3 contains 12 residues. Germline V gene data show CDR1 as GTSNPN and CDR2 as SVGIG (reference sequence). CDR3 sequence: CACSGSKDEQFF. The CDR3 DNA reads as TGTGCCTGTAGCGGGAGTAAAGATGAGCAGTTCTTC.

The rearrangement links TRBV7-9 to TRBJ2-1; 10 nucleotides line up with TRBD2. This CDR3 has 18 residues. V gave up 2 bases and J gave up 4 bases; unmatched junction bases: 11. In germline, CDR1 is SEHNR, CDR2 FQNEAQ (reference sequence). The chain's CDR3 is CASSLRRSGRKLYNEQFF. Here the CDR3 DNA reads TGTGCCAGCAGCTTACGGCGTAGCGGGAGGAAGTTGTACAATGAGCAGTTCTTC.

This clone was recorded many times. The rearrangement links TRBV14 to TRBJ2-5, with a tentative D call TRBD1 (5 bases). V lost 0 bases and J lost 5, with 13 bases in between. The CDR3 extends over 15 amino acids. Germline V gene lookup returns CDR1 SGHDN and CDR2 FVKESK. The CDR3 region is CASSQDRAQGETQYF. CDR3 in DNA: TGTGCCAGCAGCCAAGATCGGGCTCAGGGTGAGACCCAGTACTTC.